The 23 T cell receptor beta chains reported below all come from one sample, sequenced in a study of blood T cells in healthy people across ages. It was with a sample-barcoded 5' primer and a J-beta primer mix that a second PCR of roughly 7 to 12 cycles was run. TCRdb analysed the 5' RACE reads with MiXCR anew, one entry per CDR3 protein. The sample includes about 690,000 distinct CDR3 sequences, over 40% of them seen just once. Sequenced input: blood. The source of these receptors is a man at least 80 years old in good health.

This sequence joins TRBV7-2 and TRBJ1-1; D is unresolved. With 6 bases removed from V and 1 base from J, the gap between germline ends came to 18 bases. The CDR3 contains 16 residues. Per germline, CDR1 SGHTA and CDR2 FQGNSA. The chain's CDR3 is CASRSNPGSRNTEAFF. In DNA form, the CDR3 reads TGTGCCAGCAGATCGAACCCGGGATCAAGGAACACTGAAGCTTTCTTT.

A note on this clonotype: Sequence at one end of the junction differs from germline and may be a read error. V usage is TRBV3-1 and J usage is TRBJ2-2; the D is unclear. Per the germline V gene, CDR1 is LGHDT and CDR2 is YNNKEL (reference sequence). This CDR3 has 14 amino acids. CDR3 amino acids: CASGQDYGPGELFF. The CDR3 DNA reads TGTGCCAGCGGCCAAGATTATGGCCCCGGGGAGCTGTTTTTT.

This clonotype came up a few times. The DNA of the CDR3 is TGCAGTGCTAGAGATCTACAGGGGGCGGGGGAGACCCAGTACTTC. As protein: CSARDLQGAGETQYF. The chain carries TRBV20-1 and TRBJ2-5, with 9 nucleotides matching TRBD1. The V gene end was trimmed by 0 bases and the J gene end by 5 bases; junction bases not matched to a gene: 7. Germline assignment: CDR1 DFQATT and CDR2 SNEGSKA (reference sequence). The CDR3 is 15 amino acids.

The chain recombines TRBV10-3 with TRBJ1-1, with 7 positions matching TRBD1. Germline CDR1 reads ENHRY; CDR2 reads SYGVKD. With V trimmed by 7 bases and J by 6 bases, 5 bases remained unmatched. The CDR3 runs 12 residues. DNA for the CDR3: TGTGCCATCATGGGAGGGGGCCCTGAAGCTTTCTTT. This gives the protein CAIMGGGPEAFF.

V usage is TRBV6-6 and J usage is TRBJ1-5; a possible D gene is TRBD1 (5 bases). V lost 9 bases to trimming and J lost 4 bases, with 19 bases between them. Looked up from germline, CDR1 is MNHNY and CDR2 is SVGAGI (reference sequence). The CDR3 consists of 15 residues. CDR3 loop: CARPGADGGNQPQHF. In DNA, the CDR3 is TGTGCCAGGCCGGGAGCCGACGGGGGGAATCAGCCCCAGCATTTT.

This clonotype was recorded many times. This chain connects TRBV7-2 to TRBJ1-2; D is unresolved. The germline CDR1 and CDR2 sequences are SGHTA and FQGNSA. V shed 2 bases and J shed 2 bases, with 6 bases lying between them. This CDR3 region has 13 residues. The CDR3 here is CASSLRLNYGYTF. The CDR3 DNA reads TGTGCCAGCAGCTTACGGCTAAACTATGGCTACACCTTC.

In this sample, this clonotype turned up a few times. The CDR3 sequence is CASSAALGNEQYF. The CDR3, as DNA: TGTGCCAGCAGCGCCGCCTTGGGAAACGAGCAGTACTTC. The gene calls are TRBV7-2 and TRBJ2-7; no clear D gene. Germline V gene sequence: CDR1 SGHTA, CDR2 FQGNSA. V was pared by 5 bases and J by 5 bases, with 13 bases between. The CDR3 runs to 13 residues.

In regard to this clonotype: A much bigger clone sits one base away, suggesting this may be a read error. The V gene is TRBV4-3, the J gene TRBJ2-7, with 12 positions matching TRBD2. Germline V gives CDR1 LGHNA, CDR2 YSLEER. CDR3 size: 18 residues. CDR3 protein: CTSSQGLTSGSPRGEQYF. The CDR3 DNA is TGCACCAGCAGCCAAGGCTTGACTAGCGGGAGTCCCAGGGGCGAGCAGTACTTC.

V gene TRBV7-2 combines with J gene TRBJ2-1; TRBD2 agrees at 14 bases. Trimming removed 10 bases from V and 13 bases from J; junction bases left unmatched: 6. The CDR3 has 12 residues. Germline values: CDR1 SGHTA, CDR2 FQGNSA. The chain's CDR3 is CATRLAGGHQFF. Here the CDR3 DNA reads TGTGCCACCAGACTAGCGGGAGGGCACCAGTTCTTC.

This clonotype is a singleton in its sample. The junction departs from the called germline gene at one end, perhaps through a read error. J is TRBJ1-4 and V is TRBV12-3 or TRBV12-4; D is undetermined. CDR3 length equals 16 residues. CDR3 region: CTSSLAFHERGEKLFF. As DNA, the CDR3 is TGTACCAGCAGTTTAGCTTTTCACGAAAGAGGCGAAAAACTGTTTTTT.

The chain carries TRBV11-3 and TRBJ2-1; no definite D call. The CDR3 is made up of 12 amino acids. Trimming removed 4 bases from V and 9 bases from J, with 10 bases in between. The germline gives CDR1 SGHNT, CDR2 YENEEA. Written as DNA, the CDR3 is TGTGCCAGCAGCTCTCGTTTCGGTGAGCAGTTCTTC. This gives the protein CASSSRFGEQFF.

The chain recombines TRBV7-6 with TRBJ2-5, with D maybe TRBD1 (6 bases). V was pared by 5 bases and J by 3 bases, with 19 bases between. Germline-derived CDR1 and CDR2 are SGHVS and FNYEAQ. CDR3 length: 16 amino acids. CDR3 nucleotide sequence: TGTGCCAGCAGCCGAGGGGGACAAGGGGGAAAAGAGACCCAGTACTTC. Residues: CASSRGGQGGKETQYF.

This clonotype was found a few times. The rearrangement links TRBV11-2 to TRBJ2-7, with D maybe TRBD1 (5 bases). The length of the CDR3 is 15 residues. Between the trimmed V and J ends, which lost 0 bases and 0 bases, there was a span of 9 bases. The V gene's germline CDR1 is SGHAT and CDR2 FQNNGV. CDR3 in amino acids: CASSLEGVSSYEQYF. CDR3 coding DNA: TGTGCCAGCAGCTTAGAAGGGGTTAGCTCCTACGAGCAGTACTTC.

V is TRBV7-2 and J is TRBJ1-2; D unclear. Trimming took off 7 bases at V and 6 bases at J, with 18 bases between the two ends. Germline lookup yields CDR1 SGHTA and CDR2 FQGNSA. There are 14 residues in the CDR3. The CDR3 reads CASIPRTGKNGYTF. The DNA for the CDR3 is TGTGCCAGCATCCCTAGAACGGGAAAGAATGGCTACACCTTC.

Remarks on this clonotype: A much larger clone lies one base from this, so it may be a read error. The CDR3 protein is CASSVERGTDSQYF. The CDR3, as DNA: TGTGCCAGCAGCGTTGAGCGGGGCACAGATTCGCAGTATTTT. The genes are TRBV7-2 and TRBJ2-3, with 7 bases that match TRBD2. This CDR3 spans 14 amino acids. The germline V gene encodes CDR1 SGHTA and CDR2 FQGNSA.

V gene TRBV4-2 combines with J gene TRBJ2-2; the D call may be TRBD1 or TRBD2 (7 bases each). There are 17 residues in the CDR3. Germline-derived CDR1 and CDR2 are LGHNA and YNFKEQ. V shed 2 bases and J shed 4 bases, with 17 bases lying between them. CDR3 bases: TGTGCCAGCAGCCAAATCCAGGGGGGGCTGCTCACCGGGGAGCTGTTTTTT. Residues: CASSQIQGGLLTGELFF.

The rearrangement uses TRBV6-5 and TRBJ2-3; 11 bases map to TRBD2. V lost 0 bases and J lost 3; bases outside the gene matches: 2. CDR3 size: 16 residues. Germline CDR1 and CDR2: MNHEY and SVGAGI. CDR3 DNA sequence: TGTGCCAGCAGTTACTCCACTAGCGGGAGAACAGATACGCAGTATTTT. Its translation: CASSYSTSGRTDTQYF.

The gene calls are TRBV30 and TRBJ2-2; TRBD2 aligns across 9 bases. After removal of 1 base from V and 5 bases from J, the junction contained 11 bases not matched to a gene. Germline CDR1 is GTSNPN and CDR2 is SVGIG (reference sequence). There are 17 residues in the CDR3. The CDR3 nucleotides are TGTGCCTGGAGTGCCCCCTGGCTAGCGGGGCGAACCGGGGAGCTGTTTTTT. Translating it yields CAWSAPWLAGRTGELFF.

The chain uses TRBV5-1 and TRBJ2-7, with a weak D call TRBD2 (6 bases). Germline CDR1 reads SGHRS; CDR2 reads YFSETQ. The CDR3 loop spans 14 amino acids. Trimming took off 4 bases at V and 5 bases at J, with 16 bases between the two ends. The CDR3 nucleotides read TGCGCCAGCAGCCCGGTACGGGAGTCCCACGAGCAGTACTTC. This codes for CASSPVRESHEQYF.

This rearrangement joins TRBV4-3 to TRBJ1-2; D uncertain. The CDR3 runs to 15 residues. The V gene lost 0 bases and the J gene lost 3 bases, with 11 bases spanning the gap. The germline CDR1 and CDR2 sequences are LGHNA and YSLEER. The CDR3 coding sequence is TGCGCCAGCAGCCAAGATAGGTCAGGCGACTATGGCTACACCTTC. Protein sequence: CASSQDRSGDYGYTF.

The chain recombines TRBV14 with TRBJ2-3; D may be TRBD1 (6 bases). CDR3 length: 16 amino acids. Germline assignment: CDR1 SGHDN and CDR2 FVKESK. With 1 base removed from V and 1 base from J, the gap between germline ends came to 12 bases. This CDR3 is CASSQGGGRRTDTQYF. The CDR3 DNA follows: TGTGCCAGCAGCCAAGGAGGGGGTCGACGCACAGATACGCAGTATTTT.

As concerns this clonotype: At one end, the junction sequence differs from germline, possibly due to a read error. The rearrangement uses TRBV14 and TRBJ2-7, with D possibly being TRBD1 or TRBD2 (6 bases each). The CDR3 sequence is 16 residues long. The germline V gene has CDR1 SGHDN and CDR2 FVKESK. CDR3 DNA sequence: TGTGCCAGCGGCCAAGGGGGGAGGACAGCGCTTGACGAGCAGTACTTC. Translated, it gives CASGQGGRTALDEQYF.

V is TRBV2 and J is TRBJ1-4, with a possible D match to TRBD1 (5 bases). CDR1 and CDR2 from the germline V gene are SNHLY and FYNNEI. This CDR3 spans 13 amino acids. Trimming took off 2 bases at V and 10 bases at J, with 11 bases between the two ends. This CDR3 is CASSERQGGKLFF. CDR3 in DNA: TGTGCCAGCAGTGAAAGGCAGGGAGGAAAACTGTTTTTT.